These 20 T cell receptor beta chains were all obtained from the same sample, sequenced in a study of blood T cell repertoires in COVID-19. Profiling relied on immunoSEQ multiplex PCR, and the TCRdb table lists in-frame clones only, not all of them. The sample has 350,000 to 450,000 clones; 89% are singletons. What was sequenced was PBMCs or T cells enriched from blood (not recorded which). These receptors originate from a woman in her 30s who had recovered from COVID-19.

The chain couples TRBV27 to TRBJ2-7; 10 bases match TRBD1. Looked up from germline, CDR1 is MNHEY and CDR2 is SMNVEV (reference sequence). The V and J ends lost 4 bases and 3 bases, in that order; junction bases with no gene match: 6. This CDR3 region has 15 residues. In DNA form, the CDR3 reads TGTGCCAGCAGTTCCCCGGGACAGGGGATCTACGAGCAGTACTTC. Protein sequence: CASSSPGQGIYEQYF.

The chain links TRBV19 to TRBJ1-1; unclear D gene. Trimming shortened V by 7 bases and J by 6 bases, and 9 bases separated the two germline ends. Germline assignment: CDR1 LNHDA and CDR2 SQIVND (reference sequence). There are 11 residues in the CDR3. The CDR3 loop is CASTRGSEAFF. The CDR3, as DNA: TGTGCCAGTACAAGAGGGTCTGAAGCTTTCTTT.

J is TRBJ2-2 and V is TRBV9; the D is unclear. Between the trimmed V and J ends, which lost 0 bases and 2 bases, there was a span of 5 bases. The CDR3 is made up of 14 amino acids. Germline CDR1 is SGDLS and CDR2 is YYNGEE. The CDR3 DNA sequence: TGTGCCAGCAGCGTAGAACTTAACACCGGGGAGCTGTTTTTT. This gives the protein CASSVELNTGELFF.

The rearrangement uses TRBV11-3 and TRBJ2-2; 7 bases align to TRBD1. The germline gives CDR1 SGHNT, CDR2 YENEEA. V shed 5 bases and J 4 bases; nucleotides not matched to a gene: 7. The CDR3 is 15 amino acids. CDR3 DNA sequence: TGTGCCAGCAGCCGACAGGGAATAGGCACCGGGGAGCTGTTTTTT. This sequence encodes CASSRQGIGTGELFF.

V gene TRBV7-8 combines with J gene TRBJ2-7; 8 bases map to TRBD1. Germline CDR1 SGHVS, CDR2 FQNEAQ. V was clipped by 4 bases and J by 2 bases; unmatched bases: 1. The CDR3 totals 13 residues. In DNA, the CDR3 is TGTGCCAGCAGCTCCAGGGGGCCCTACGAGCAGTACTTC. It codes for CASSSRGPYEQYF.

The rearrangement links TRBV3-1 (or the pseudogene TRBV3-2) to TRBJ2-1; TRBD1 matches at 7 bases. Germline V CDR1 and CDR2: LGHDT, YNNKEL (reference sequence). V shed 5 bases, J shed 7 bases, and the junction held 2 bases outside the gene matches. The CDR3 consists of 12 residues. The CDR3 DNA sequence: TGTGCCAGCAGCGGCAGGGGGAATGAGCAGTTCTTC. The encoded protein is CASSGRGNEQFF.

This CDR3 reads CASSIEAGGYTF. The DNA for the CDR3 is TGTGCCAGTAGTATAGAGGCGGGTGGCTACACCTTC. The genes are TRBV19 and TRBJ1-2; D remains unclear. This CDR3 has 12 residues. Trimming removed 0 bases at V and 7 bases at J, with 6 bases between. Germline CDR1 and CDR2: LNHDA and SQIVND (reference sequence).

This clone showed up just once. The chain uses TRBV30 and TRBJ1-2; D gene unclear. Germline CDR1 is GTSNPN and CDR2 is SVGIG (reference sequence). Trimming removed 4 bases from V and 4 bases from J, with 13 bases in between. There are 13 residues in the CDR3. CDR3 protein: CAWNFGVAYGYTF. The CDR3 DNA is TGTGCCTGGAACTTCGGGGTTGCCTATGGCTACACCTTC.

V gene TRBV11-1 combines with J gene TRBJ1-2, with TRBD1 identical over 9 bases. The CDR3 is 16 residues long. V gave up 5 bases and J gave up 2 bases; unmatched junction bases: 9. Per germline, CDR1 SGHAT and CDR2 FQDESV (reference sequence). The CDR3 region has the DNA TGTGCCAGCAGCCAAACCACAGGGGGCCCCAACTATGGCTACACCTTC. This sequence encodes CASSQTTGGPNYGYTF.

The chain recombines TRBV10-3 with TRBJ1-5; D is unresolved. Per germline, CDR1 ENHRY and CDR2 SYGVKD. The ends were cut back, 5 bases at V and 5 bases at J, with 10 bases in the middle. CDR3 size: 13 residues. The CDR3 region is CAISRRQDQPQHF. The DNA for the CDR3 is TGTGCCATCAGTCGGAGGCAGGATCAGCCCCAGCATTTT.

The rearrangement links TRBV30 to TRBJ2-1; TRBD2 matches 11 bases. Germline CDR1 reads GTSNPN; CDR2 reads SVGIG (reference sequence). This CDR3 spans 17 amino acids. J was trimmed by 6 bases and V by 0 bases; bases with no gene match: 10. The CDR3 here is CAWSVRDWGLAVNEQFF. DNA of the CDR3: TGTGCCTGGAGTGTACGAGATTGGGGACTAGCGGTCAATGAGCAGTTCTTC.

This chain connects TRBV6-2 or TRBV6-3 to TRBJ1-3; D ambiguous. Per germline, CDR1 MNHEY and CDR2 SVGEGT. This CDR3 has 15 residues. Trimming stripped 6 bases from V and 1 base from J, with 13 bases between. CDR3 bases: TGTGCCAGCAGCCGCGGATCCGTATCTGGAAACACCATATATTTT. It specifies CASSRGSVSGNTIYF.

This chain uses TRBV30 with TRBJ1-2; 9 positions agree with TRBD1. V dropped 7 bases and J dropped 0; count of bases not matched to a gene: 6. The CDR3 has 14 residues. The germline V gene encodes CDR1 GTSNPN and CDR2 SVGIG (reference sequence). The CDR3 region is CAFYRGRANYGYTF. The CDR3 DNA reads TGTGCCTTTTACAGGGGGCGGGCTAACTATGGCTACACCTTC.

The rearrangement links TRBV5-1 to TRBJ1-1; 11 positions agree with TRBD1. The germline V gene encodes CDR1 SGHRS and CDR2 YFSETQ. The CDR3 loop spans 16 amino acids. V was pared by 4 bases and J by 5 bases, with 10 bases of the junction left unmatched. The CDR3 spells CASSPRTGGALTEAFF. DNA of the CDR3: TGCGCCAGCAGCCCTAGGACAGGGGGCGCGTTGACTGAAGCTTTCTTT.

The V and J genes are TRBV30 and TRBJ1-1; 8 bases align to TRBD1. The CDR3 totals 13 residues. The V gene end was trimmed by 2 bases and the J gene end by 10 bases; junction bases not matched to a gene: 9. Looked up from germline, CDR1 is GTSNPN and CDR2 is SVGIG (reference sequence). The CDR3 is CAWSIRTGSVAFF. In DNA, the CDR3 is TGTGCCTGGAGTATAAGGACAGGGAGTGTAGCTTTCTTT.

CDR3: CASSPGQGADEQFF. The CDR3 DNA sequence: TGCGCCAGCAGCCCGGGACAGGGGGCCGATGAGCAGTTCTTC. This chain uses TRBV5-1 with TRBJ2-1; TRBD1 aligns across 12 bases. The germline V gene has CDR1 SGHRS and CDR2 YFSETQ. Trimming took 4 bases from V and 8 from J; bases not matched to a gene: 4. The CDR3 consists of 14 residues.

V and J are TRBV9 and TRBJ1-3; D ambiguous. V was trimmed by 0 bases and J by 7 bases, leaving 8 bases between them. This CDR3 is 13 amino acids long. CDR1 and CDR2 from the germline V gene are SGDLS and YYNGEE. CDR3 sequence (DNA): TGTGCCAGCAGCGTAGGTGGAGCGAACACCATATATTTT. Translation: CASSVGGANTIYF.

This sequence joins TRBV5-4 and TRBJ2-1, with D uncertain. The length of the CDR3 is 15 residues. Germline V gene sequence: CDR1 SGHNT, CDR2 YYREEE (reference sequence). V lost 4 bases and J lost 3, with 14 bases in between. The CDR3 DNA follows: TGTGCCAGCAGCCCCCAGTCCTCATACTACAATGAGCAGTTCTTC. Its translation is CASSPQSSYYNEQFF.

The chain uses TRBV21-1 and TRBJ2-7; TRBD2 is taken as the D call from the table, unchecked against the DNA. TRBV21-1 is described as a pseudogene. The CDR3 has 17 residues. CDR3 nucleotide sequence: TGTGCCAGCAGCAACGGCCCGACTAGCGGGATTCCCTACGAGCAGTACTTC. Its translation: CASSNGPTSGIPYEQYF.

This chain connects TRBV15 to TRBJ2-1; D perhaps matches TRBD2 (6 bases). Germline V gives CDR1 LNHNV, CDR2 YYDKDF (reference sequence). The CDR3 runs to 19 residues. V shed 1 base and J shed 0 bases, with 19 bases lying between them. As DNA, the CDR3 is TGTGCCACCAGCAGAGGAACGACGGGGCGGGGTAGCTCCTACAATGAGCAGTTCTTC. Its translation: CATSRGTTGRGSSYNEQFF.